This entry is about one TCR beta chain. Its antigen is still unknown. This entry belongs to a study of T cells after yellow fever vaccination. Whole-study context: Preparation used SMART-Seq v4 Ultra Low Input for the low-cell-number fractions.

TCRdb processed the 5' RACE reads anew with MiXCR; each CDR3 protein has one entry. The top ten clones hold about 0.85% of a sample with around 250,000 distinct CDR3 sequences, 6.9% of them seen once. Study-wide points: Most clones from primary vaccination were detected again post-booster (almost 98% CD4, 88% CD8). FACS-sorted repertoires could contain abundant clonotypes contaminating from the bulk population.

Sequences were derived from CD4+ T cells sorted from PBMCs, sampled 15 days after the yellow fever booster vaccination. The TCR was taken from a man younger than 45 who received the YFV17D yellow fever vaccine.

This CDR3 reads CASGLVQGNTGELFF. CDR3 DNA: TGTGCTAGTGGTTTGGTACAGGGAAACACCGGGGAGCTGTTTTTT. The chain combines TRBV12-5 with TRBJ2-2; TRBD1 is a possible D gene (6 bases). Germline V gene data show CDR1 as LGHNT and CDR2 as FRNRAP. The length of the CDR3 is 15 residues. The V and J ends lost 0 bases and 2 bases respectively, with 7 bases between them.